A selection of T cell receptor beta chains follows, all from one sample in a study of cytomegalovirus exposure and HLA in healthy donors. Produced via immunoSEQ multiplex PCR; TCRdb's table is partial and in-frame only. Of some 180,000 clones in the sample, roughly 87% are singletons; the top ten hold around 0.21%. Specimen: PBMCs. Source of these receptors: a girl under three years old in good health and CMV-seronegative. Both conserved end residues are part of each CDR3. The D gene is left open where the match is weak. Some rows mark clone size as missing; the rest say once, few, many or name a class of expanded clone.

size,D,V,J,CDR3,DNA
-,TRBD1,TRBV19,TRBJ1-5,CASSYLTGNSNQPQHF,TGTGCCAGTAGCTACTTGACAGGGAATAGCAATCAGCCCCAGCATTTT
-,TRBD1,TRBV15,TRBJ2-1,CATSPRQGDYNEQFF,TGTGCCACCAGCCCACGACAGGGGGACTACAATGAGCAGTTCTTC
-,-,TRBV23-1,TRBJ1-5,CASTGQDYSNQPQHF,TGCGCCAGCACTGGGCAGGACTATAGCAATCAGCCCCAGCATTTT
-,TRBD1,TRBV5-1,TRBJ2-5,CASSLQGEETQYF,TGCGCCAGCAGCTTGCAGGGGGAAGAGACCCAGTACTTC
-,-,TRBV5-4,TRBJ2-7,CASSSLPGRTENYEQYF,TGTGCCAGCAGCTCCTTACCGGGGCGGACAGAGAACTACGAGCAGTACTTC
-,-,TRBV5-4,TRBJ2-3,CASSLTSTDTQYF,TGTGCCAGCAGCTTGACTAGCACAGATACGCAGTATTTT
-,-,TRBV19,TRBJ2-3,CASKPSSLIADTQYF,TGTGCCAGTAAACCGTCTTCTCTTATCGCGGATACGCAGTATTTT
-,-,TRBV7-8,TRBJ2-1,CASSKEGKKQFF,TGTGCCAGCAGCAAGGAGGGGAAAAAGCAGTTCTTC
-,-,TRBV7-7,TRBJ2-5,CASSLVTGSGETQYF,TGTGCCAGCAGCTTAGTCACCGGGAGTGGGGAGACCCAGTACTTC
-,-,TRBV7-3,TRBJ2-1,CASSAGAGNEQFF,TGTGCCAGCAGCGCGGGGGCGGGCAATGAGCAGTTCTTC
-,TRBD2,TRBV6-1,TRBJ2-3,CASSERTSGSGRTDTQYF,TGTGCCAGCAGTGAGCGGACTAGCGGGAGTGGGCGAACAGATACGCAGTATTTT
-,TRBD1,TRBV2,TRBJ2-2,CASRRDRDFTGELFF,TGTGCCAGCAGACGGGACAGGGATTTTACCGGGGAGCTGTTTTTT
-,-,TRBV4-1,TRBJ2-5,CASSQEWREGWETQYF,TGCGCCAGCAGCCAAGAGTGGAGGGAAGGGTGGGAGACCCAGTACTTC
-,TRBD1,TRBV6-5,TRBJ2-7,CASRQTRTGPYEQYF,TGTGCCAGCAGGCAAACCAGGACAGGCCCCTACGAGCAGTACTTC
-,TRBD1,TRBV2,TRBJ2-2,CASRGDRAGGELFF,TGTGCCAGCAGGGGGGACAGGGCAGGCGGGGAGCTGTTTTTT
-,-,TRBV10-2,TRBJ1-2,CASSFGGGNGYTF,TGCGCCAGCAGTTTCGGGGGGGGAAACGGCTACACCTTC
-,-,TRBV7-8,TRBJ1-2,CASSLAPGRGYGYTF,TGTGCCAGCAGCTTAGCACCCGGGAGAGGCTATGGCTACACCTTC
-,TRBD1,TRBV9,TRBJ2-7,CASSETGGEQYF,TGTGCCAGCAGCGAGACAGGGGGCGAGCAGTACTTC
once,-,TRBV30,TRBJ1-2,CAGYRAANYGYTF,TGTGCCGGGTACAGGGCTGCTAACTATGGCTACACCTTC
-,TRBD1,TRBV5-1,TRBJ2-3,CASSLAGGMDTQYF,TGCGCCAGCAGCTTAGCAGGGGGCATGGATACGCAGTATTTT
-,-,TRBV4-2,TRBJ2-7,CASSQAYFYEQYF,TGTGCCAGCAGCCAAGCGTACTTCTACGAGCAGTACTTC
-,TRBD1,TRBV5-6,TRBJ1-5,CASSTRQGADQPQHF,TGTGCCAGCAGCACAAGACAGGGGGCTGATCAGCCCCAGCATTTT
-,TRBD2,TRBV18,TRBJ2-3,CASSLAGGPDTQYF,TGTGCCAGCTCCTTAGCGGGAGGGCCGGATACGCAGTATTTT
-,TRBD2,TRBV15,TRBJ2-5,CATSTIPGEAGVEETQYF,TGTGCCACCAGCACAATACCCGGGGAGGCGGGAGTGGAGGAGACCCAGTACTTC
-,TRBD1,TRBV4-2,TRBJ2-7,CASSQKGAYPYEQYF,TGTGCCAGCAGCCAAAAGGGGGCCTATCCCTACGAGCAGTACTTC
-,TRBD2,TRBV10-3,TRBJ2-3,CAISVRTSLSTDTQYF,TGTGCCATCAGTGTTAGGACTAGTTTGAGCACAGATACGCAGTATTTT
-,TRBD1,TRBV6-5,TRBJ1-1,CASRPGQEGRKAFF,TGTGCCAGCAGACCCGGACAGGAAGGCCGGAAAGCTTTCTTT